This T cell receptor (beta chain) was sequenced during a study of blood T cell repertoires in COVID-19. Measured with immunoSEQ multiplex PCR; TCRdb has only the in-frame clones, and not every one. The sample records roughly 200,000 clones, around 84% being singletons. The ends were cut back, 10 bases at V and 4 bases at J, with 14 bases in the middle. In germline, CDR1 is LNHDA, CDR2 SQIVND (reference sequence). This CDR3 is built from 13 residues. The clonotype was recovered from an elderly woman with acute or convalescent COVID-19. Material for sequencing was peripheral blood. V and J are TRBV19 and TRBJ1-5; the D gene is possibly TRBD1 (6 bases). This CDR3 reads CATAQGFNQPQHF. The DNA of the CDR3 is TGTGCCACTGCACAGGGCTTTAATCAGCCCCAGCATTTT.